This entry lists 12 T cell receptor beta chains sequenced from one sample in a study of Ad26.COV2.S vaccination and SARS-CoV-2 variants. Repertoires were generated with immunoSEQ multiplex PCR, while TCRdb's copy carries only in-frame clones and drops some. The top ten hold 3.4% of the sample, which has 300,000 to 400,000 clones, about nine tenths seen once. Treatment of the sample: over 15 received Ad26.COV2.S at low or high dose, single or two shots; 5 received placebo; per-sample allocation not given. After the first vaccine or placebo injection, samples were drawn on day 63. The source material was peripheral blood, sampled in a trial of Ad26.COV2.S vaccine versus placebo. These receptors all stem from a person aged 18-60 years who received the Ad26.COV2.S COVID-19 vaccine or a placebo.

This CDR3 reads CASRSPGRGTSYTF. The CDR3, as DNA: TGTGCCAGCAGATCGCCAGGGAGGGGGACTAGCTACACCTTC. This chain connects TRBV27 to TRBJ1-2; possibly TRBD1 for D (6 bases). Looked up from germline, CDR1 is MNHEY and CDR2 is SMNVEV (reference sequence). V lost 6 bases, J lost 9 bases, and 20 bases lay in between. This CDR3 is built from 14 residues.

This chain connects TRBV5-4 to TRBJ1-4; D may be TRBD1 (6 bases). This CDR3 comprises 15 residues. The germline V and J ends were trimmed by 5 bases and 0 bases, with 11 bases remaining between them. The germline V gene has CDR1 SGHNT and CDR2 YYREEE (reference sequence). In DNA, the CDR3 is TGTGCCAGCAGTGACAGGCGGGCAACTAATGAAAAACTGTTTTTT. It translates to CASSDRRATNEKLFF.

The gene calls are TRBV30 and TRBJ1-2; TRBD1 matches at 10 bases. The CDR3 runs 15 residues. Germline values: CDR1 GTSNPN, CDR2 SVGIG (reference sequence). V dropped 0 bases and J dropped 8; count of bases not matched to a gene: 9. CDR3 region: CAWSVRSTGGAGYTF. In DNA, the CDR3 is TGTGCCTGGAGTGTACGGTCGACAGGGGGCGCGGGCTACACCTTC.

This clone appeared a few times. The chain couples TRBV11-2 to TRBJ1-3; D is uncertain. Germline assignment: CDR1 SGHAT and CDR2 FQNNGV. V was clipped by 1 base and J by 3 bases, with 10 bases between them. The length of the CDR3 is 15 residues. The DNA of the CDR3 is TGTGCCAGCAGCTTAGCGGCTACCTTTGGAAACACCATATATTTT. It translates to CASSLAATFGNTIYF.

The rearrangement joins TRBV4-1 to TRBJ2-2, with no clear D. V shed 1 base and J shed 1 base, with 7 bases lying between them. Germline loops: CDR1 MGHRA, CDR2 YSYEKL. The CDR3 sequence is 15 residues long. CDR3 in amino acids: CASSQVALNTGELFF. CDR3 sequence (DNA): TGCGCCAGCAGCCAAGTTGCGCTGAACACCGGGGAGCTGTTTTTT.

The rearrangement uses TRBV5-1 and TRBJ1-3, with D unclear. CDR1 is SGHRS, CDR2 YFSETQ, per germline. V was shortened by 0 bases and J by 3 bases, with 10 bases between the two germline ends. The CDR3 extends over 15 amino acids. As DNA, the CDR3 is TGCGCCAGCAGCTTGGTTGGATCGATTGGAAACACCATATATTTT. Protein product: CASSLVGSIGNTIYF.

The chain links TRBV3-1 (or the pseudogene TRBV3-2) to TRBJ1-2; D remains ambiguous. Germline CDR1 and CDR2: LGHDT and YNNKEL (reference sequence). Trimming stripped 3 bases from V and 5 bases from J, with 10 bases between. CDR3 length: 13 residues. The CDR3 DNA reads TGTGCCAGCAGCCAGTTAACATTATATGGCTACACCTTC. This sequence encodes CASSQLTLYGYTF.

This chain joins TRBV19 and TRBJ2-5, with 13 bases matching TRBD2. Trimming cost V 5 bases and J 4 bases; bases outside gene matches: 7. The CDR3 runs 16 residues. The germline V gene encodes CDR1 LNHDA and CDR2 SQIVND (reference sequence). CDR3 in amino acids: CASSPGGLAGRETQYF. CDR3 sequence (DNA): TGTGCCAGTAGTCCCGGGGGACTAGCGGGGCGAGAGACCCAGTACTTC.

The rearrangement links TRBV27 to TRBJ2-2; 8 bases align to TRBD2. Per the germline V gene, CDR1 is MNHEY and CDR2 is SMNVEV (reference sequence). The CDR3 totals 16 residues. Trimming at V came to 2 bases and at J to 8 bases, leaving 10 bases not matched to a gene. CDR3 bases: TGTGCCAGCAGTTTAGGCGGGGGGAAAGGTTCTGGGGAGCTGTTTTTT. Protein: CASSLGGGKGSGELFF.

The genes are TRBV5-8 and TRBJ2-4; D unclear. The CDR3 has 14 amino acids. Germline V gene lookup returns CDR1 SGHTS and CDR2 YDEGEE. V lost 5 bases, J lost 3 bases, and 12 bases lay in between. As DNA, the CDR3 is TGTGCCAGCAGTCGATGGTTTAGCAAAAACATTCAGTACTTC. This translates into CASSRWFSKNIQYF.

This chain links TRBV29-1 with TRBJ2-3; a possible D gene is TRBD1 (6 bases). The CDR3 sequence is 15 residues long. V gave up 5 bases and J gave up 0 bases, with 15 bases separating them. The germline gives CDR1 SQVTM, CDR2 ANQGSEA. DNA of the CDR3: TGCAGCGTTTCCGGACAGCCCTCTAGCACAGATACGCAGTATTTT. It encodes CSVSGQPSSTDTQYF.

The chain links TRBV7-6 to TRBJ1-2; TRBD1 agrees at 8 bases. CDR1 is SGHVS, CDR2 FNYEAQ, per germline. CDR3 length equals 14 residues. With V trimmed by 4 bases and J by 4 bases, 5 bases remained unmatched. CDR3 loop: CASSYGQGFYGYTF. DNA for the CDR3: TGTGCCAGCAGCTATGGACAGGGATTCTATGGCTACACCTTC.